One sample yielded the 14 T cell receptor beta chains listed below, sequenced in a study of blood T cell repertoires in COVID-19. Clones were read by immunoSEQ multiplex PCR, and TCRdb kept only the in-frame ones, dropping some. This sample has about 100,000 clones, with around four fifths found just once. The sequencing sample was made of peripheral blood. These receptors all stem from a woman aged 65 to 85 with acute or convalescent COVID-19.

This clone was recorded only once. The chain couples TRBV9 to TRBJ2-1; TRBD2 aligns across 7 bases. Trimming took 0 bases from V and 6 from J; bases not matched to a gene: 6. This CDR3 comprises 15 residues. Germline V gives CDR1 SGDLS, CDR2 YYNGEE. CDR3 in DNA: TGTGCCAGCAGCGTAGCCCCTACGGGGGGCAATGAGCAGTTCTTC. Its translation: CASSVAPTGGNEQFF.

The rearrangement uses TRBV10-3 and TRBJ1-5; D is unclear. Trimming left V 7 bases short and J 0 bases short, with 13 bases between. There are 15 residues in the CDR3. CDR1 is ENHRY, CDR2 SYGVKD, per germline. This chain's CDR3 is CAIKSEIYSNQPQHF. In nucleotides, the CDR3 is TGTGCCATCAAATCGGAGATTTATAGCAATCAGCCCCAGCATTTT.

The chain is built from TRBV7-6 and TRBJ2-3, with 9 nucleotides matching TRBD1. CDR1 and CDR2 from the germline V gene are SGHVS and FNYEAQ. V shed 2 bases and J 2 bases; nucleotides not matched to a gene: 17. This CDR3 has 20 amino acids. DNA for the CDR3: TGTGCCAGCAGCTTAAGGGCTGGGGGACAGGGCACTAGCAACACAGATACGCAGTATTTT. Residues: CASSLRAGGQGTSNTDTQYF. Together with reference TRBV7-6 and TRBJ2-3, the CDR3 gives the full variable domain: GAGVSQSPRYKVTKRGQDVALRCDPISGHVSLYWYRQALGQGPEFLTYFNYEAQQDKSGLPNDRFSAERPEGSISTLTIQRTEQRDSAMYRCASSLRAGGQGTSNTDTQYFGPGTRLTVL.

The chain is built from TRBV2 and TRBJ2-1; 14 nucleotides agree with TRBD2. With V trimmed by 6 bases and J by 4 bases, 14 bases remained unmatched. Germline V gives CDR1 SNHLY, CDR2 FYNNEI. The CDR3 extends over 19 amino acids. CDR3 DNA sequence: TGTGCCAGCAGACCGGCCGAACAGCGACTAGCGGGGGGGTACAATGAGCAGTTCTTC. Protein product: CASRPAEQRLAGGYNEQFF.

This clone has just one count. The chain joins TRBV6-5 to TRBJ2-3, with D perhaps TRBD2 (6 bases). V gave up 5 bases and J gave up 2 bases, with 11 bases separating them. CDR1 MNHEY and CDR2 SVGAGI come from the germline V gene. This CDR3 is 14 amino acids long. CDR3 in amino acids: CASSRDFYTDTQYF. The CDR3 bases are TGTGCCAGCAGTAGGGACTTTTACACAGATACGCAGTATTTT.

The V call is TRBV19, the J call TRBJ1-5; 7 bases are shared with TRBD1. Germline V gene data show CDR1 as LNHDA and CDR2 as SQIVND (reference sequence). This CDR3 has 15 residues. J was trimmed by 0 bases and V by 9 bases; bases with no gene match: 8. The CDR3 sequence is CASLGGGLSNQPQHF. The CDR3 DNA reads TGTGCCAGCCTAGGGGGCGGCCTTAGCAATCAGCCCCAGCATTTT.

The chain carries TRBV4-2 and TRBJ1-3; D remains ambiguous. Germline-derived CDR1 and CDR2 are LGHNA and YNFKEQ. The CDR3 is made up of 16 amino acids. Trimming left V 1 base short and J 0 bases short, with 10 bases between. The CDR3 coding sequence is TGTGCCAGCAGCCAAGGACTTCATTTCTCTGGAAACACCATATATTTT. The encoded protein is CASSQGLHFSGNTIYF.

The V and J genes are TRBV2 and TRBJ1-1, with 9 nucleotides matching TRBD1. V trimming: 6 bases; J trimming: 4 bases; junction bases outside the gene matches: 6. Per germline, CDR1 SNHLY and CDR2 FYNNEI. The CDR3 contains 14 residues. This CDR3 reads CASRGQGRGTEAFF. CDR3 DNA sequence: TGTGCCAGCAGGGGACAGGGTCGGGGCACTGAAGCTTTCTTT.

This clone has only a few counts. J is TRBJ1-2 and V is TRBV27, with 8 bases lining up with TRBD1. This CDR3 is 17 amino acids long. Germline CDR1 is MNHEY and CDR2 is SMNVEV (reference sequence). Trimming at V came to 6 bases and at J to 2 bases, leaving 14 bases not matched to a gene. This chain's CDR3 is CASREAGAGGLNYGYTF. CDR3 nucleotides: TGTGCCAGCAGGGAGGCAGGGGCAGGGGGCCTCAACTATGGCTACACCTTC.

The chain is built from TRBV30 and TRBJ1-5, with 9 nucleotides matching TRBD1. Germline CDR1 reads GTSNPN; CDR2 reads SVGIG (reference sequence). This CDR3 has 14 amino acids. After removal of 1 base from V and 7 bases from J, the junction contained 5 bases not matched to a gene. DNA for the CDR3: TGTGCCTGGAGTGAACAGGGGGCTGCCCAGCCCCAGCATTTT. This codes for CAWSEQGAAQPQHF.

J is TRBJ1-5 and V is TRBV4-3; D uncertain. Germline V CDR1 and CDR2: LGHNA, YSLEER. Deletions cut 0 bases from V and 5 bases from J, with 8 bases between. The CDR3 is 14 amino acids. The CDR3 here is CASSQEVRDQPQHF. In nucleotides, the CDR3 is TGCGCCAGCAGCCAAGAGGTGAGAGATCAGCCCCAGCATTTT.

This chain uses TRBV19 with TRBJ1-1, with no clear D. The V and J ends lost 3 bases and 6 bases respectively, with 11 bases between them. The CDR3 consists of 13 residues. CDR1 is LNHDA and CDR2 is SQIVND in the germline V gene (reference sequence). CDR3 coding DNA: TGTGCCAGTAGTATCCCTTATGGAGCTGAAGCTTTCTTT. Protein product: CASSIPYGAEAFF.

The count of this clone is one. The chain has TRBV30 and TRBJ1-2; D might be TRBD1 (5 bases). This CDR3 has 13 residues. V was clipped by 3 bases and J by 8 bases, with 16 bases between them. Germline V lookup: CDR1 GTSNPN, CDR2 SVGIG (reference sequence). The CDR3 bases are TGTGCCTGGAGCCTGGGGGGTCAGGGCGGCTACACCTTC. Protein: CAWSLGGQGGYTF.

The V gene is TRBV5-1, the J gene TRBJ1-1, with D uncertain. This CDR3 comprises 15 residues. Germline-derived CDR1 and CDR2 are SGHRS and YFSETQ. Trimming stripped 0 bases from V and 0 bases from J, with 9 bases between. DNA for the CDR3: TGCGCCAGCAGCTTGGGAGGTCAGTTGAACACTGAAGCTTTCTTT. This encodes CASSLGGQLNTEAFF.